This TCR beta chain is drawn from a study of regulatory and conventional T cells in RAG deficiency. Study-level results: Sorted Omenn CD25-high CD127-low cells may not be bona fide Tregs.

Here immunoSEQ multiplex PCR was the method, and the copy in TCRdb shows in-frame clones only, minus some. The sample yields some 30,000 clones, around 90% seen once. CDR1 SGDLS and CDR2 YYNGEE come from the germline V gene. V gave up 4 bases and J gave up 0 bases; unmatched junction bases: 6. CDR3 size: 16 residues. Comment on this clone: Antigen: not known.

This same sample was also taken into another study, of regulatory T cells. That paper states: Primers: 52 TRBV forward and 13 TRBJ reverse. In patients, unique TRB V-J pairs were restricted and V/J usage skewed, especially in Tregs.

Specimen: CD8+ T cells sorted from blood. This chain uses TRBV9 with TRBJ2-3; TRBD2 matches 9 bases. The receptor comes from a human donor in good health. CDR3 in amino acids: CASSTTSGSSTDTQYF. Here the CDR3 DNA reads TGTGCCAGCAGCACCACTAGCGGGTCTAGCACAGATACGCAGTATTTT.